This record concerns one T cell receptor (beta chain) sequence. Its antigen is as yet unknown. The method was immunoSEQ multiplex PCR; TCRdb's version includes in-frame clones alone and lacks a portion of them. The table shows 60,000 or so clones, with just under 95% occurring only once. The entry originates in a study of human versus mouse CDR3 diversity and MHC coevolution. Study results and caveats: Among all groups, two of three human donors showed least clonal inequality.

The CDR3 has 11 residues. The germline V gene encodes CDR1 MNHEY and CDR2 SMNVEV (reference sequence). V dropped 6 bases and J dropped 4 bases, with 7 bases sitting between them. The sequence derives from a person between 60 and 69 years old in good health. The chain has TRBV27 and TRBJ2-7; unclear D gene. The material sequenced was naive CD4+ T cells from blood. The subset: CD45RO-negative CD62L-positive naive CD4 T cells. DNA for the CDR3: TGTGCCAGCAGGTCCCCGTACGAGCAGTACTTC. Its protein is CASRSPYEQYF.